The next 28 T cell receptor beta chains were all read from a single sample in a study of early T cells in non-severe SARS-CoV-2 infection. From the 5' RACE reads, TCRdb called clonotypes with MiXCR, one entry per CDR3 protein. This sample has tens of thousands of distinct CDR3 sequences, with roughly 8.2% found just once. The sequencing sample was made of whole blood. The receptor source for this set is an adult who was a healthcare worker with PCR-confirmed SARS-CoV-2 infection or an uninfected control (not recorded which).

This chain joins TRBV10-3 and TRBJ2-1; 10 bases are a match to TRBD2. CDR3 length: 15 amino acids. V lost 6 bases to trimming and J lost 3 bases; unmatched junction nucleotides: 5. Germline V gene sequence: CDR1 ENHRY, CDR2 SYGVKD. The CDR3 DNA is TGTGCCATCAGCTCTAGCGGGGGCGTCTACAATGAGCAGTTCTTC. The encoded protein is CAISSSGGVYNEQFF.

V is TRBV5-1 and J is TRBJ2-2, with D possibly being TRBD1 or TRBD2 (5 bases each). From germline, CDR1 is SGHRS and CDR2 YFSETQ. The CDR3 sequence is 14 residues long. V was clipped by 2 bases and J by 4 bases, with 9 bases between them. The CDR3 sequence: CASSFAGTTGELFF. As DNA, the CDR3 is TGCGCCAGCAGCTTCGCAGGGACCACCGGGGAGCTGTTTTTT.

This clonotype has ten or more counts. The J gene is TRBJ2-3, the V gene TRBV19; 7 bases are a match to TRBD1. Unmatched junction bases numbered 14, after V lost 10 bases and J lost 7 bases. Germline assignment: CDR1 LNHDA and CDR2 SQIVND (reference sequence). This CDR3 is 14 amino acids long. CDR3 bases: TGTGCCACTCGACTGACAGGGAATGAACATACGCAGTATTTT. As protein: CATRLTGNEHTQYF. The full variable domain, completed using reference TRBV19 and TRBJ2-3, is DGGITQSPKYLFRKEGQNVTLSCEQNLNHDAMYWYRQDPGQGLRLIYYSQIVNDFQKGDIAEGYSVSREKKESFPLTVTSAQKNPTAFYLCATRLTGNEHTQYFGPGTRLTVL.

The CDR3 region has the DNA TGCAGTGCACGACTAGCGGGAGGGGGGGATACGCAGTATTTT. Its protein is CSARLAGGGDTQYF. The rearrangement links TRBV20-1 to TRBJ2-3, with TRBD2 identical over 14 bases. J was trimmed by 6 bases and V by 6 bases; bases with no gene match: 5. The CDR3 covers 14 residues. Germline assignment: CDR1 DFQATT and CDR2 SNEGSKA (reference sequence).

This clonotype was recorded many times. CDR3 sequence (DNA): TGTGCCAGCAGTATCAATAGCAATCAGCCCCAGCATTTT. Residues: CASSINSNQPQHF. V and J are TRBV2 and TRBJ1-5; D is unclear. Trimming took off 5 bases at V and 0 bases at J, with 5 bases between the two ends. CDR3 length equals 13 residues. Germline V gene lookup returns CDR1 SNHLY and CDR2 FYNNEI.

This clonotype was recorded at least ten times. The rearrangement uses TRBV6-2 or TRBV6-3 and TRBJ1-6; 9 bases are a match to TRBD1. The CDR3 is 15 amino acids. CDR1 is MNHEY and CDR2 is SVGEGT in the germline V gene. The ends lost 4 bases at V and 7 bases at J; junction bases unmatched: 5. This CDR3 is CASSSGTGSNSPLHF. The DNA for the CDR3 is TGTGCCAGCAGTTCCGGGACAGGGTCGAATTCACCCCTCCACTTT.

J is TRBJ2-5 and V is TRBV3-1; D perhaps matches TRBD2 (5 bases). Germline values: CDR1 LGHDT, CDR2 YNNKEL (reference sequence). The length of the CDR3 is 15 residues. Trimming removed 1 base at V and 3 bases at J, with 12 bases between. CDR3 residues: CASSQGGVREETQYF. The CDR3 region has the DNA TGTGCCAGCAGCCAAGGAGGTGTGAGGGAAGAGACCCAGTACTTC.

V and J are TRBV12-3 or TRBV12-4 and TRBJ2-5; 9 bases align to TRBD2. Germline trimming cut 3 bases from V and 5 bases from J; bases unmatched to any gene: 7. The CDR3 contains 15 residues. The DNA of the CDR3 is TGTGCCAGCAGTTTTTCGGGACTAGCATCGGAGACCCAGTACTTC. Its translation: CASSFSGLASETQYF.

This clonotype was counted a few times. The chain links TRBV2 to TRBJ1-5, with D uncertain. Trimming pared 2 bases from V and 1 base from J, leaving 6 bases between. Germline CDR1 SNHLY, CDR2 FYNNEI. The CDR3 runs to 14 residues. The CDR3 sequence: CASSETVSNQPQHF. CDR3 DNA sequence: TGTGCCAGCAGTGAAACAGTCAGCAATCAGCCCCAGCATTTT.

Many counts were recorded for this clonotype. J is TRBJ2-3 and V is TRBV18, with 8 bases lining up with TRBD2. The germline gives CDR1 KGHSH, CDR2 LQKENI. The trim removed 3 bases at V and 2 bases at J, leaving 4 bases unmatched. The CDR3 totals 15 residues. CDR3 amino acids: CASSPRGGTTDTQYF. CDR3 sequence (DNA): TGTGCCAGCTCACCCCGCGGGGGGACCACAGATACGCAGTATTTT.

This clonotype has only a few counts. The chain uses TRBV5-4 and TRBJ2-3, with 11 bases that match TRBD1. Germline V CDR1 and CDR2: SGHNT, YYREEE (reference sequence). CDR3 length: 16 amino acids. Trimming at V came to 4 bases and at J to 2 bases, leaving 6 bases not matched to a gene. The CDR3 loop reads CASSQIGQGATDTQYF. The CDR3 region has the DNA TGTGCCAGCAGCCAAATTGGACAGGGGGCCACAGATACGCAGTATTTT.

CDR3 amino acids: CSVVERSSYNEQFF. Written as DNA, the CDR3 is TGCAGCGTTGTGGAGCGGAGCTCCTACAATGAGCAGTTCTTC. The rearrangement links TRBV29-1 to TRBJ2-1; D possibly corresponds to TRBD2 (5 bases). From germline, CDR1 is SQVTM and CDR2 ANQGSEA. V was clipped by 4 bases and J by 0 bases, with 10 bases between them. The CDR3 consists of 14 residues.

The sample holds a few counts of this clonotype. The chain has TRBV18 and TRBJ2-7, with no clear D. CDR3 size: 15 residues. Trimming stripped 2 bases from V and 4 bases from J, with 15 bases between. CDR1 KGHSH and CDR2 LQKENI come from the germline V gene. CDR3 residues: CASSPSSATWYEQYF. The CDR3 DNA follows: TGTGCCAGCTCACCATCGTCGGCTACTTGGTACGAGCAGTACTTC.

Notes on this clonotype: The junction differs from germline at one of its ends, possibly a read error. V usage is TRBV5-5 and J usage is TRBJ1-1, with no clear D. Germline CDR1 SGHKS, CDR2 YYEKEE (reference sequence). The CDR3 sequence is 12 residues long. CDR3 amino acids: CASSHQLTEAFF. The CDR3 region has the DNA TGTGCCAGCAGCCATCAATTGACTGAAGCTTTCTTC.

This clonotype has only a few counts. The chain carries TRBV29-1 and TRBJ2-1, with 8 bases identical to TRBD1. The CDR3 runs 16 residues. Germline V gene data show CDR1 as SQVTM and CDR2 as ANQGSEA. Trimming removed 0 bases from V and 5 bases from J; junction bases left unmatched: 9. CDR3: CSVEDQTMGQDNEQFF. CDR3 DNA sequence: TGCAGCGTTGAAGATCAGACAATGGGACAGGACAATGAGCAGTTCTTC.

The J gene is TRBJ2-1, the V gene TRBV7-3; TRBD1 is a possible D gene (6 bases). Germline V lookup: CDR1 SGHTA, CDR2 FQGTGA. Trimming cost V 1 base and J 2 bases, with 12 bases left between them. The CDR3 extends over 16 amino acids. The CDR3 nucleotides are TGTGCCAGCAGCTTAAAGGCCGGGACAACCTACAATGAGCAGTTCTTC. The encoded protein is CASSLKAGTTYNEQFF.

This clonotype appeared a few times. This rearrangement joins TRBV6-2 or TRBV6-3 to TRBJ2-4, with D possibly being TRBD2 (6 bases). This CDR3 is 20 amino acids long. Germline V gene data show CDR1 as MNHEY and CDR2 as SVGEGT. V was clipped by 6 bases and J by 0 bases, with 27 bases between them. The CDR3 coding sequence is TGTGCCAGCAGCTCTACGCCGGGACTCCGTCTCACTCTAGCCAAAAACATTCAGTACTTC. This sequence encodes CASSSTPGLRLTLAKNIQYF.

This clonotype was seen many times. The genes are TRBV7-9 and TRBJ2-7; a possible D gene is TRBD1 (6 bases). The CDR3 loop spans 14 amino acids. Germline loops: CDR1 SEHNR, CDR2 FQNEAQ (reference sequence). V lost 5 bases to trimming and J lost 2 bases, with 13 bases between them. CDR3 bases: TGTGCCAGCAGCCCGGACAGCAAACCCTACGAGCAGTACTTC. Its translation is CASSPDSKPYEQYF.

This clonotype was seen at least ten times. V gene TRBV11-2 combines with J gene TRBJ1-6; 7 nucleotides align to TRBD1. V was pared by 5 bases and J by 8 bases, with 6 bases of the junction left unmatched. CDR3 size: 14 residues. Per the germline V gene, CDR1 is SGHAT and CDR2 is FQNNGV. CDR3 sequence reads: CASSATGLDSPLHF. As DNA, the CDR3 is TGTGCCAGCAGCGCGACAGGGTTGGATTCACCCCTCCACTTT. Full variable domain (remainder filled in from reference TRBV11-2 and TRBJ1-6): EAGVAQSPRYKIIEKRQSVAFWCNPISGHATLYWYQQILGQGPKLLIQFQNNGVVDDSQLPKDRFSAERLKGVDSTLKIQPAKLEDSAVYLCASSATGLDSPLHFGNGTRLTVT.

This clonotype has a handful of counts. The chain has TRBV4-1 and TRBJ1-2; no clear D gene. The CDR3 contains 15 residues. Germline CDR1 MGHRA, CDR2 YSYEKL. The V end lost 2 bases, the J end lost 2 bases, and 12 bases lay between the germline ends. CDR3: CASSQSTALNYGYTF. The CDR3 coding sequence is TGCGCCAGCAGCCAATCGACGGCTCTCAACTATGGCTACACCTTC.

The rearrangement links TRBV3-1 to TRBJ2-4; 8 bases match TRBD2. V trimming: 1 base; J trimming: 5 bases; junction bases outside the gene matches: 1. CDR1 and CDR2 (germline): LGHDT, YNNKEL (reference sequence). There are 14 residues in the CDR3. CDR3 DNA sequence: TGTGCCAGCAGCCAAGTACTAGCGGAAAACATTCAGTACTTC. Its translation: CASSQVLAENIQYF.

This clonotype was counted between two and nine times. This chain links TRBV6-6 with TRBJ1-2; 8 positions match TRBD1. CDR1 MNHNY and CDR2 SVGAGI come from the germline V gene (reference sequence). Unmatched junction bases numbered 4, after V lost 7 bases and J lost 9 bases. The CDR3 spans 11 residues. CDR3 in DNA: TGTGCCAGCATCGACAGGGGAAGCTACACCTTC. Translated, it gives CASIDRGSYTF.

The chain links TRBV6-1 to TRBJ1-1; D uncertain. V was pared by 3 bases and J by 3 bases, with 8 bases between. This CDR3 is built from 13 residues. CDR1 is MNHNS and CDR2 is SASEGT in the germline V gene. The chain's CDR3 is CASSDGLDTEAFF. In DNA form, the CDR3 reads TGTGCCAGCAGTGATGGGTTGGACACTGAAGCTTTCTTT.

This clonotype has only a few counts. V and J are TRBV20-1 and TRBJ1-6, with TRBD1 identical over 12 bases. Trimming at V came to 0 bases and at J to 10 bases, leaving 10 bases not matched to a gene. Germline V gene sequence: CDR1 DFQATT, CDR2 SNEGSKA (reference sequence). This CDR3 is 17 amino acids long. CDR3 sequence reads: CSARDPGTGGSGSPLHF. CDR3 nucleotide sequence: TGCAGTGCTAGAGATCCCGGGACAGGGGGCTCGGGATCACCCCTCCACTTT.

The chain employs TRBV5-1 and TRBJ2-1; D is undetermined. The length of the CDR3 is 15 residues. The V gene's germline CDR1 is SGHRS and CDR2 YFSETQ. V was pared by 4 bases and J by 2 bases, with 13 bases between. The CDR3 here is CASSHDAPAYNEQFF. The CDR3, as DNA: TGCGCCAGCAGCCATGACGCGCCCGCCTACAATGAGCAGTTCTTC.

This clonotype was seen at least ten times. The rearrangement uses TRBV4-2 and TRBJ1-6; a weak D match, TRBD1 (5 bases). The CDR3 consists of 15 residues. V lost 7 bases to trimming and J lost 8 bases, with 18 bases between them. Germline CDR1 LGHNA, CDR2 YNFKEQ. The CDR3 sequence: CASTPGPGNDSPLHF. The CDR3 DNA sequence: TGTGCCAGCACCCCCGGCCCAGGGAACGATTCACCCCTCCACTTT.

This clonotype was picked up a small number of times. For the CDR3, the DNA is TGTGCCAGCAGTGACGGGGAAGCTTTCTTT. Its protein product is CASSDGEAFF. The chain couples TRBV6-1 to TRBJ1-1; D unclear. Germline CDR1 and CDR2: MNHNS and SASEGT. The CDR3 is 10 residues long. V dropped 3 bases and J dropped 8 bases, with 4 bases sitting between them.

The CDR3 coding sequence is TGTGCCAGCAGCCCGCAGGGGGCTCGAAACACCATATATTTT. Its protein is CASSPQGARNTIYF. The V call is TRBV28, the J call TRBJ1-3, with 8 bases matching TRBD1. Unmatched junction bases numbered 6, after V lost 6 bases and J lost 5 bases. CDR1 is MDHEN, CDR2 SYDVKM, per germline. This CDR3 is 14 amino acids long.